The source of this TCR beta chain is a study of T cell responses to AZD1222 COVID-19 vaccine. The germline V gene encodes CDR1 MNHNS and CDR2 SASEGT. The V and J ends lost 3 bases and 1 base, in that order; junction bases with no gene match: 1. This CDR3 contains 14 residues. Details on this clone: Its antigen is not identified.

The repertoire was sequenced with immunoSEQ multiplex PCR; TCRdb's copy has only in-frame clones and lacks some. The data hold roughly 100,000 clones, with around nine tenths observed a single time. Study-wide results and caveats: Two doses of AZD1222 preceded a rise in Spike-specific TCR breadth and depth. Targets within unmutated variant regions were reportedly found for nearly half of spike-specific TCRs. Only a handful of individuals given AZD1222 were seropositive at baseline. There were repertoire samples only from the period after the peak T cell response.

The source material was peripheral blood, sampled on day 0 of AZD1222 vaccination. The TCR sequence derives from an adult in good health. The V gene is TRBV6-1, the J gene TRBJ2-3; TRBD1 agrees at 7 bases. For the CDR3, the DNA is TGTGCCAGCAGTGAGCAGGGGGGCACAGATACGCAGTATTTT. Translated: CASSEQGGTDTQYF.